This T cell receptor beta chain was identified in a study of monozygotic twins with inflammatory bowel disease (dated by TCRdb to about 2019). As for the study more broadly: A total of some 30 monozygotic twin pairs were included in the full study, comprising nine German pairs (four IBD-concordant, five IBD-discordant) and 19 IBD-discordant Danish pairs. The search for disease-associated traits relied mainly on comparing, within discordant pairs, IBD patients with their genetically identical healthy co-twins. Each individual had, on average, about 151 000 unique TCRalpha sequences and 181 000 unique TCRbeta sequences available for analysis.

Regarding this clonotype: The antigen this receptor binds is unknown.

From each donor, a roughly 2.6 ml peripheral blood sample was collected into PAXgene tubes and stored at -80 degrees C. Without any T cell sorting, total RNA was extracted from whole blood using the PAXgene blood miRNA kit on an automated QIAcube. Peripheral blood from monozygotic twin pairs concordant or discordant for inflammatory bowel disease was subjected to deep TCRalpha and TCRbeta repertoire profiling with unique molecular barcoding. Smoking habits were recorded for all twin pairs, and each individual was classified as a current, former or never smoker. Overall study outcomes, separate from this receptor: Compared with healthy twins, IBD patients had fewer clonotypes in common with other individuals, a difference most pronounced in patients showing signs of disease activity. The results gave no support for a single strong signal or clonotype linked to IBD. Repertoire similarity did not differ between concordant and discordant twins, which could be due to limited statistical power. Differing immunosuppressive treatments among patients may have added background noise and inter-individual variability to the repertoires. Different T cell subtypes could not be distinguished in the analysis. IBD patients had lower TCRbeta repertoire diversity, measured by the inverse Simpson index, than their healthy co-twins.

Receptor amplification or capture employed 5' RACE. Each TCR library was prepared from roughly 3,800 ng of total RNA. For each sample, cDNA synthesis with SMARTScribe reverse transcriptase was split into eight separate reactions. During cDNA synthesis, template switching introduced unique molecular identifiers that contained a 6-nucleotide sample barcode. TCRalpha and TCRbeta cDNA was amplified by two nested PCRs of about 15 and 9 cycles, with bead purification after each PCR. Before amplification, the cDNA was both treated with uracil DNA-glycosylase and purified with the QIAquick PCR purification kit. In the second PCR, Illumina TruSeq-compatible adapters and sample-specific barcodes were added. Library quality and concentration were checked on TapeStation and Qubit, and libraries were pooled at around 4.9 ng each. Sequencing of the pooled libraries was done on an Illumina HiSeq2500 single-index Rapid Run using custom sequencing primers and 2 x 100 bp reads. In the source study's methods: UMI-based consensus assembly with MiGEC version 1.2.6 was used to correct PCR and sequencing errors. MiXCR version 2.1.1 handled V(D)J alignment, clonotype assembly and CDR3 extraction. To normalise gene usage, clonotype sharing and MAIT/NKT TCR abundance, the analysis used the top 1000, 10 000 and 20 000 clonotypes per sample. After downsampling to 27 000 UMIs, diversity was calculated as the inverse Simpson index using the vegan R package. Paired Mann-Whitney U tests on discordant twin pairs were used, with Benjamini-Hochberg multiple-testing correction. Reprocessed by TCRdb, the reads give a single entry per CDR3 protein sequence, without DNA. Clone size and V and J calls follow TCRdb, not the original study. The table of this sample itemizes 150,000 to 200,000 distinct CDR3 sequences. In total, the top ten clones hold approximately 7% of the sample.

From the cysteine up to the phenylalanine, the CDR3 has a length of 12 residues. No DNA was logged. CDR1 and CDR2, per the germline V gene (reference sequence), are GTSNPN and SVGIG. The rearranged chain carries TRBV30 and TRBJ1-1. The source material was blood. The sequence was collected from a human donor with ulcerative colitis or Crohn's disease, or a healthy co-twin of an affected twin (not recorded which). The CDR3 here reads CAWSARQGEAFF.